This passage covers 10 T cell receptor beta chains from one sample sequenced in a study of blood T cell repertoires in COVID-19. This table comes from immunoSEQ multiplex PCR, and its TCRdb copy is limited to in-frame clones, with some not included. Here the sample spans approximately 290,000 clones, more than 85% being singletons. Specimen: peripheral blood. The receptors stem from a young man with acute or convalescent COVID-19.

This chain connects TRBV6-5 to TRBJ1-6; 7 bases agree with TRBD1. The V gene's germline CDR1 is MNHEY and CDR2 SVGAGI. The V and J ends lost 8 bases and 4 bases, in that order; junction bases with no gene match: 5. The CDR3 length is 14 residues. CDR3 protein: CASDRVKYNSPLHF. CDR3 DNA: TGTGCCAGCGACAGGGTGAAATATAATTCACCCCTCCACTTT.

The chain recombines TRBV25-1 with TRBJ1-4; 7 bases are shared with TRBD1. Germline V CDR1 and CDR2: MGHDK, SYGVNS. The CDR3 is 15 amino acids. V was pared by 7 bases and J by 4 bases, with 9 bases of the junction left unmatched. DNA for the CDR3: TGTGCCAGCACTTACTGCGGGACAGATAATGAAAAACTGTTTTTT. Translation: CASTYCGTDNEKLFF.

A few counts support this clone. The V and J genes are TRBV3-1 (or the pseudogene TRBV3-2) and TRBJ2-3; D remains ambiguous. V was shortened by 2 bases and J by 4 bases, with 13 bases between the two germline ends. The CDR3 extends over 15 amino acids. Germline V gene data show CDR1 as LGHDT and CDR2 as YNNKEL (reference sequence). The CDR3 loop reads CASSQSPGYSDTQYF. In DNA, the CDR3 is TGTGCCAGCAGCCAATCTCCAGGTTATTCAGATACGCAGTATTTT.

This chain connects TRBV5-4 to TRBJ2-5; D is unresolved. The germline V gene encodes CDR1 SGHNT and CDR2 YYREEE (reference sequence). The CDR3 is 15 residues long. The V gene lost 4 bases and the J gene lost 0 bases, with 13 bases spanning the gap. CDR3 sequence reads: CASSASSKNQETQYF. Here the CDR3 DNA reads TGTGCCAGCAGCGCCTCGTCTAAGAACCAAGAGACCCAGTACTTC. Drawing the rest from reference TRBV5-4 and TRBJ2-5, the complete variable domain is ETGVTQSPTHLIKTRGQQVTLRCSSQSGHNTVSWYQQALGQGPQFIFQYYREEENGRGNFPPRFSGLQFPNYSSELNVNALELDDSALYLCASSASSKNQETQYFGPGTRLLVL.

The chain has TRBV6-5 and TRBJ2-5, with D possibly being TRBD2 (5 bases). The CDR3 has 14 amino acids. Trimming removed 5 bases from V and 5 bases from J, with 15 bases in between. Germline V CDR1 and CDR2: MNHEY, SVGAGI. The CDR3 spells CASSRSRAEETQYF. As DNA, the CDR3 is TGTGCCAGCAGTCGTTCGAGGGCGGAGGAGACCCAGTACTTC.

Turning to this clone: The sample has other DNA sequences that encode this CDR3 too. This sequence joins TRBV15 and TRBJ2-7; 10 bases line up with TRBD1. The CDR3 length is 13 residues. Germline V gene lookup returns CDR1 LNHNV and CDR2 YYDKDF (reference sequence). The V segment lost 3 bases and the J segment 4 bases; nucleotides outside the gene matches: 0. The CDR3 loop is CATSRDRGYEQYF. CDR3 nucleotides: TGTGCCACCAGCAGGGACAGGGGGTACGAGCAGTACTTC.

The V call is TRBV7-6, the J call TRBJ2-2; D perhaps matches TRBD2 (5 bases). The CDR3 extends over 16 amino acids. V was trimmed by 2 bases and J by 0 bases, leaving 10 bases between them. Germline lookup yields CDR1 SGHVS and CDR2 FNYEAQ. The CDR3 loop reads CASSLQASSNTGELFF. DNA of the CDR3: TGTGCCAGCAGCTTACAGGCTAGCTCGAACACCGGGGAGCTGTTTTTT. Supplemented by reference TRBV7-6 and TRBJ2-2, the full variable domain reads GAGVSQSPRYKVTKRGQDVALRCDPISGHVSLYWYRQALGQGPEFLTYFNYEAQQDKSGLPNDRFSAERPEGSISTLTIQRTEQRDSAMYRCASSLQASSNTGELFFGEGSRLTVL.

The chain joins TRBV28 to TRBJ2-7; no reliable D call. Germline CDR1 MDHEN, CDR2 SYDVKM. This CDR3 is 21 amino acids long. Trimming shortened V by 1 base and J by 0 bases, and 28 bases separated the two germline ends. The CDR3 is CASSLFPVRLLKKSSSYEQYF. The CDR3 DNA follows: TGTGCCAGCAGTTTATTCCCCGTGCGCTTACTTAAAAAATCAAGCTCCTACGAGCAGTACTTC. The entire variable domain, with the rest obtained from reference TRBV28 and TRBJ2-7, is as follows: DVKVTQSSRYLVKRTGEKVFLECVQDMDHENMFWYRQDPGLGLRLIYFSYDVKMKEKGDIPEGYSVSREKKERFSLILESASTNQTSMYLCASSLFPVRLLKKSSSYEQYFGPGTRLTVT.

The chain couples TRBV7-9 to TRBJ2-7; 9 nucleotides match TRBD2. The CDR3 is 15 amino acids. Germline V gives CDR1 SEHNR, CDR2 FQNEAQ (reference sequence). V trimming: 3 bases; J trimming: 6 bases; junction bases outside the gene matches: 9. The CDR3 coding sequence is TGTGCCAGCAGCTTCTCGGCGGGGGGGCTGGGCGAGCAGTACTTC. Its translation: CASSFSAGGLGEQYF.

The genes are TRBV5-1 and TRBJ1-2; TRBD1 matches at 7 bases. From germline, CDR1 is SGHRS and CDR2 YFSETQ. The CDR3 contains 16 residues. The J segment lost 4 bases and the V segment lost 4 bases, leaving 13 bases of the junction unmatched. CDR3 sequence: CASSQQGQPYFYGYTF. CDR3 DNA: TGCGCCAGCAGCCAGCAGGGACAGCCATACTTCTATGGCTACACCTTC.